Below, 3 T cell receptor beta chains from the same sample are listed, as sequenced in a study of PD-1 blockade in classical Hodgkin lymphoma. TCRdb keeps only in-frame clones here, not all; method: immunoSEQ multiplex PCR. The sample comprises tens of thousands of clones, around 69% of which are singletons, and about 2.6% rests with the top ten. As to time point: cycle 4 day 1 (C4D1), after five to seven weeks of nivolumab. Every patient was affected by relapse after autologous stem cell transplantation, while exposure to brentuximab vedotin was not uniform. This specimen consisted of peripheral blood mononuclear cells (PBMCs), obtained before the fourth cycle of nivolumab. These receptors were taken from a human donor with classical Hodgkin lymphoma.

The rearrangement links TRBV6-4 to TRBJ2-1; TRBD2 matches 14 bases. The CDR3 is 17 amino acids. Unmatched junction bases numbered 3, after V lost 3 bases and J lost 2 bases. The germline CDR1 and CDR2 sequences are MRHNA and SNTAGT. CDR3 nucleotide sequence: TGTGCCAGCAGTGAGAGGACTAGCGGGGGGACCTACAATGAGCAGTTCTTC. This sequence encodes CASSERTSGGTYNEQFF.

This clone was seen a few times. The V and J genes are TRBV5-6 and TRBJ2-3, with D maybe TRBD1 (6 bases). CDR1 is SGHDT and CDR2 is YYEEEE in the germline V gene. V dropped 0 bases and J dropped 2 bases, with 19 bases sitting between them. CDR3 length: 18 amino acids. This chain's CDR3 is CASSLGLGGGGHTDTQYF. The DNA of the CDR3 is TGTGCCAGCAGCTTGGGCTTAGGGGGTGGTGGGCACACAGATACGCAGTATTTT.

This clone turned up a few times. The gene calls are TRBV2 and TRBJ1-1; the D is unclear. Germline V CDR1 and CDR2: SNHLY, FYNNEI. Trimming shortened V by 8 bases and J by 5 bases, and 18 bases separated the two germline ends. This CDR3 comprises 14 residues. Here the CDR3 reads CASRGGRGMTEAFF. The CDR3 region has the DNA TGTGCCAGCCGCGGTGGGCGGGGAATGACTGAAGCTTTCTTT.